These T cell receptor beta chains were read from a single sample in a study of T cells in Graves' hyperthyroidism and ophthalmopathy. TCRdb called the multiplex PCR reads again in MiXCR, with one record for every CDR3 protein. The sample has over 350,000 distinct CDR3 sequences; roughly 15% are singletons. Sequencing was done on a sample of blood. The receptors stem from a man aged 18 to 29 with Graves' ophthalmopathy. The CDR3 runs from the conserved cysteine through the conserved F or W. D genes are given only for firm matches. The size field is filled for only some rows; it gives once, few, many or a size class.

- many 17 TRBJ1-1 TRBV5-1 TGCGCCAGCAGCTTCCAGACACGTAGATGTATGAACACTGAAGCTTTCTTT CASSFQTRRCMNTEAFF
TRBD1 - 14 TRBJ2-7 TRBV29-1 TGCAGCGCTGGAAGGGGACAGGGGATCCACGAGCAGTACTTC CSAGRGQGIHEQYF
- many 15 TRBJ2-3 TRBV7-9 TGTGCCAGCAGTCCCTACAGGGCTAGCACAGATACGCAGTATTTT CASSPYRASTDTQYF
- few 13 TRBJ2-1 TRBV29-1 TGCAGCGCCTCGACAGTTTCCTACAATGAGCAGTTCTTC CSASTVSYNEQFF
TRBD2 - 15 TRBJ2-7 TRBV10-3 TGTGCCAACAGTTACCGTCTGCGGGGGACCTACGAGCAGTACTTC CANSYRLRGTYEQYF
- few 16 TRBJ1-2 TRBV6-5 TGTGCCAGCAGTTACTCCGCGACAGCACCAAACTATGGCTACACCTTC CASSYSATAPNYGYTF
TRBD1 many 15 TRBJ1-1 TRBV5-8 TGTGCCAGCAGACACCTTGGACAGGGGGCCGCTGAAGCTTTCTTT CASRHLGQGAAEAFF
TRBD1 - 14 TRBJ2-5 TRBV3-1 TGTGCCAGCAGCCTGAGACAGGGACCGCAGACCCAGTACTTC CASSLRQGPQTQYF
TRBD1 once 16 TRBJ2-7 TRBV7-9 TGTGCCGAGGAGGGCGGTCGACAGGGGGCCGGCTACGAGCAGTACTTC CAEEGGRQGAGYEQYF
TRBD2 many 15 TRBJ2-1 TRBV20-1 TGCAGTGCTCGAGGGCGGGAGATAACCTACAATGAGCAGTTCTTC CSARGREITYNEQFF
- many 12 TRBJ2-3 TRBV30 TGTGCCTGGACAGGTGGAACAGATACGCAGTATTTT CAWTGGTDTQYF
- few 13 TRBJ1-2 TRBV19 TGTGCCAGTAGTACCCGAGACGGCTATGGCTACACCTTC CASSTRDGYGYTF
TRBD1 many 13 TRBJ2-7 TRBV10-3 TGTGCCATCAGGGGACAGGTGATAAGCGAGCAGTACTTC CAIRGQVISEQYF
- many 15 TRBJ1-2 TRBV12-3/TRBV12-4 TGTGCCAGCTCAAATCAGGCGGGGGCTTGGTATGGCTACACCTTC CASSNQAGAWYGYTF
- - 12 TRBJ2-5 TRBV7-9 TGTACCAGCAGCCATACCCAAGAGACCCAGTACTTC CTSSHTQETQYF
- many 13 TRBJ2-7 TRBV7-2 TGTGCCAGCAGGTGGACCCCGATGGGCGAGCAGTACTTC CASRWTPMGEQYF
TRBD1 few 15 TRBJ2-1 TRBV9 TGTGCCAGCACCACCCAACAGGGGGCATACAATGAGCAGTTCTTC CASTTQQGAYNEQFF
TRBD2 many 16 TRBJ2-2 TRBV2 TGTGCCAGCAGTGAAGTCGCTAGCGGCAACACCGGGGAGCTGTTTTTT CASSEVASGNTGELFF
- many 12 TRBJ2-1 TRBV3-1 TGTGCCAGCAGCCAGAATCATCTTGAGCAGTTCTTC CASSQNHLEQFF
- - 16 TRBJ2-1 TRBV29-1 TGCAGCGTTGAGCACCCGGGCGGAACCTCCTACAATGAGCAGTTCTTC CSVEHPGGTSYNEQFF
- many 12 TRBJ2-7 TRBV15 TGTGCCACCAGCAGAGGGGAATACGAGCAGTACTTC CATSRGEYEQYF
TRBD1 few 14 TRBJ1-1 TRBV19 TGTGCCAGTAGTCCAGCGACAGGGGGCAGTGAAGCTTTCTTT CASSPATGGSEAFF
- many 14 TRBJ1-2 TRBV3-1 TGTGCCAGCAGCCAAGAATTGCAGGCCTATGGCTACACCTTC CASSQELQAYGYTF
- - 14 TRBJ1-5 TRBV7-8 TGTGCCAGCAGCTTTACAGGGAGTGATCAGCCCCAGCATTTT CASSFTGSDQPQHF
TRBD1 many 12 TRBJ1-1 TRBV20-1 TGCAGTGCTAGAGATCGGGACAGGGAAGCTTTCTTT CSARDRDREAFF
- many 16 TRBJ1-6 TRBV4-1 TGCGCCAGCAGCCAAGAGAGCAGCCAGAAAAATTCACCCCTCCACTTT CASSQESSQKNSPLHF
- many 12 TRBJ1-1 TRBV5-1 TGCGCCAGCAGCCATAAGAACACTGAAGCTTTCTTT CASSHKNTEAFF
- - 14 TRBJ2-7 TRBV4-1 TGCGCCAGCAGCCCACACGGGCGAAACTACGAGCAGTACTTC CASSPHGRNYEQYF
- many 14 TRBJ2-3 TRBV28 TGTGCCAGCAGTTTTCAGGGAACTACAGATACGCAGTATTTT CASSFQGTTDTQYF
- - 13 TRBJ2-7 TRBV7-2 TGTGCCAGCAGCTTAGGGGCAGTCTACGAGCAGTACTTC CASSLGAVYEQYF
TRBD2 - 15 TRBJ2-7 TRBV5-1 TGCGCCAGCAGCTTGGGGACTAGCGGGAAAGGTGAGCAGTACTTC CASSLGTSGKGEQYF
TRBD1 - 14 TRBJ2-7 TRBV6-1 TGTGCCAGCAGCACGGGACAGGTCGCCTACGAGCAGTACTTC CASSTGQVAYEQYF
- few 12 TRBJ1-2 TRBV30 TGTGCCTGGAGTTTAGGGTCTAGTGGCTACACCTTC CAWSLGSSGYTF